This passage covers 28 T cell receptor beta chains from one sample sequenced in a study of blood T cell repertoires in COVID-19. Sequencing was performed with immunoSEQ multiplex PCR; in TCRdb, only in-frame clones are kept and a portion is missing. Of about 480,000 clones in the sample, roughly 89% are singletons; the top ten hold 0.7% to 1%. Sequenced material: peripheral blood. The receptors were sampled from a man aged 18 to 30 with COVID-19, enrolled during active disease.

This sequence joins TRBV7-3 and TRBJ2-4, with D maybe TRBD1 (5 bases). Per germline, CDR1 SGHTA and CDR2 FQGTGA. The CDR3 consists of 17 residues. V was clipped by 4 bases and J by 0 bases, with 16 bases between them. The CDR3: CASSSELKGVAKNIQYF. CDR3 DNA: TGTGCCAGCAGCTCAGAATTAAAAGGGGTAGCCAAAAACATTCAGTACTTC.

A single count supports this clone. V and J are TRBV11-3 and TRBJ2-1; TRBD2 might be the D (5 bases). Trimming pared 1 base from V and 5 bases from J, leaving 21 bases between. Germline V gives CDR1 SGHNT, CDR2 YENEEA. The CDR3 runs 18 residues. This CDR3 is CASSLGPLWTSTDNEQFF. CDR3 nucleotide sequence: TGTGCCAGCAGCTTAGGACCCCTCTGGACTTCTACTGACAATGAGCAGTTCTTC. Combining the CDR3 with reference TRBV11-3 and TRBJ2-1 gives the whole variable domain EAGVVQSPRYKIIEKKQPVAFWCNPISGHNTLYWYLQNLGQGPELLIRYENEEAVDDSQLPKDRFSAERLKGVDSTLKIQPAELGDSAVYLCASSLGPLWTSTDNEQFFGPGTRLTVL.

The sample holds one count of this clone. The rearrangement links TRBV27 to TRBJ2-2; 12 nucleotides align to TRBD2. V was pared by 2 bases and J by 7 bases, with 8 bases of the junction left unmatched. The CDR3 is made up of 17 amino acids. CDR1 MNHEY and CDR2 SMNVEV come from the germline V gene (reference sequence). This CDR3 reads CASSLTLLAGGNGELFF. CDR3 nucleotides: TGTGCCAGCAGTTTAACCCTACTAGCGGGAGGAAACGGGGAGCTGTTTTTT.

The chain uses TRBV30 and TRBJ2-3, with TRBD2 identical over 12 bases. The CDR3 sequence is 22 residues long. V was clipped by 3 bases and J by 7 bases; unmatched bases: 29. CDR1 and CDR2 from the germline V gene are GTSNPN and SVGIG (reference sequence). CDR3 sequence reads: CAWRPPGTGTSGSGVAVNTQYF. Here the CDR3 DNA reads TGTGCCTGGAGACCCCCGGGAACCGGGACTAGCGGGTCAGGCGTTGCAGTAAATACGCAGTATTTT.

The V call is TRBV27, the J call TRBJ2-1; perhaps TRBD1 as D (5 bases). This CDR3 is built from 14 residues. V was trimmed by 2 bases and J by 3 bases, leaving 8 bases between them. Germline V gene sequence: CDR1 MNHEY, CDR2 SMNVEV (reference sequence). The CDR3 here is CASSLQGFYNEQFF. The CDR3 nucleotides read TGTGCCAGCAGTTTACAGGGCTTCTACAATGAGCAGTTCTTC.

The chain employs TRBV28 and TRBJ1-1, with TRBD1 matching over 7 bases. V shed 4 bases, J shed 10 bases, and the junction held 3 bases outside the gene matches. The CDR3 consists of 11 residues. The germline CDR1 and CDR2 sequences are MDHEN and SYDVKM. The DNA for the CDR3 is TGTGCCAGCAGTTCACAGGGGCGAGCTTTCTTT. It specifies CASSSQGRAFF.

The chain recombines TRBV10-1 with TRBJ1-6, with a possible D match to TRBD1 (6 bases). CDR3 length: 14 residues. The germline V and J ends were trimmed by 4 bases and 15 bases, with 19 bases remaining between them. CDR1 WNHNN and CDR2 SYGVQD come from the germline V gene (reference sequence). The CDR3 loop reads CASSAGTRGLLLHF. The CDR3 nucleotides read TGCGCCAGCAGTGCCGGGACAAGGGGATTGCTCCTCCACTTT.

The chain combines TRBV5-1 with TRBJ1-2; tentatively, D is TRBD1 (5 bases). In germline, CDR1 is SGHRS, CDR2 YFSETQ. The CDR3 spans 15 residues. V lost 0 bases to trimming and J lost 6 bases, with 15 bases between them. Written as DNA, the CDR3 is TGCGCCAGCAGCTTGGCCTTAGTGGGGGGTGATGGCTACACCTTC. Translated, it gives CASSLALVGGDGYTF.

The CDR3 sequence: CASSQLQGPDRGQKQYF. Here the CDR3 DNA reads TGTGCCAGCAGCCAATTACAGGGGCCGGACAGGGGGCAGAAACAGTACTTC. V and J are TRBV16 and TRBJ2-7; TRBD1 matches at 11 bases. The CDR3 has 17 residues. Unmatched junction bases numbered 15, after V lost 1 base and J lost 10 bases. Germline V gene lookup returns CDR1 KGHSY and CDR2 FQNENV.

The V gene is TRBV28, the J gene TRBJ2-1, with 7 bases matching TRBD1. The V segment lost 6 bases and the J segment 9 bases; nucleotides outside the gene matches: 11. The CDR3 runs to 14 residues. Per the germline V gene, CDR1 is MDHEN and CDR2 is SYDVKM. The CDR3 loop is CASSRYDRDGEQFF. CDR3 sequence (DNA): TGTGCCAGCAGCCGGTATGACAGGGACGGTGAGCAGTTCTTC.

The V and J genes are TRBV19 and TRBJ1-3; D is uncertain. Trimming removed 5 bases from V and 1 base from J, with 6 bases in between. The CDR3 runs to 13 residues. Germline CDR1 and CDR2: LNHDA and SQIVND (reference sequence). CDR3 bases: TGTGCCAGTAGTTTTTCTTCTGGAAACACCATATATTTT. Its translation: CASSFSSGNTIYF.

This clone has a single count. The chain combines TRBV3-1 (or the pseudogene TRBV3-2) with TRBJ2-1, with 8 positions matching TRBD2. This CDR3 is 17 amino acids long. In germline, CDR1 is LGHDT, CDR2 YNNKEL (reference sequence). The V segment lost 0 bases and the J segment 5 bases; nucleotides outside the gene matches: 9. CDR3 amino acids: CASSQERWRGANNEQFF. DNA for the CDR3: TGTGCCAGCAGCCAAGAAAGGTGGCGGGGGGCCAACAATGAGCAGTTCTTC.

The chain uses TRBV7-9 and TRBJ2-5, with TRBD1 matching over 7 bases. Per germline, CDR1 SEHNR and CDR2 FQNEAQ (reference sequence). J lost 3 bases, V lost 5 bases, and 12 bases had no gene match. The CDR3 extends over 16 amino acids. CDR3 DNA sequence: TGTGCCAGCAGCCCAACCTTCGGACAGGAGGAAGAGACCCAGTACTTC. Protein sequence: CASSPTFGQEEETQYF.

The chain employs TRBV6-5 and TRBJ2-3, with a possible D match to TRBD1 (6 bases). Germline V gene sequence: CDR1 MNHEY, CDR2 SVGAGI. V lost 6 bases to trimming and J lost 2 bases, with 15 bases between them. The CDR3 totals 15 residues. This chain's CDR3 is CASRLDRTVTDTQYF. The CDR3 DNA sequence: TGTGCCAGCAGACTAGACAGGACCGTCACAGATACGCAGTATTTT.

The chain links TRBV10-3 to TRBJ1-2; D is perhaps TRBD1 (5 bases). The V gene lost 5 bases and the J gene lost 1 base, with 8 bases spanning the gap. The CDR3 spans 13 residues. Looked up from germline, CDR1 is ENHRY and CDR2 is SYGVKD. In nucleotides, the CDR3 is TGTGCCATCAGTAAACAGGTTAACTATGGCTACACCTTC. Residues: CAISKQVNYGYTF.

This sequence joins TRBV6-5 and TRBJ1-3; D is perhaps TRBD1 (6 bases). V lost 8 bases and J lost 0, with 11 bases in between. There are 14 residues in the CDR3. Germline-derived CDR1 and CDR2 are MNHEY and SVGAGI. The CDR3 protein is CASGGAYSGNTIYF. In nucleotides, the CDR3 is TGTGCCAGCGGGGGGGCATACTCTGGAAACACCATATATTTT.

The chain joins TRBV2 to TRBJ1-1, with D possibly matching TRBD1 (6 bases). CDR3 length: 13 residues. Germline CDR1 is SNHLY and CDR2 is FYNNEI. V was clipped by 7 bases and J by 4 bases, with 13 bases between them. The CDR3 protein is CASKGGGGTEAFF. The CDR3 DNA follows: TGTGCCAGCAAAGGGGGTGGTGGCACTGAAGCTTTCTTT. The whole variable domain, filled in from reference TRBV2 and TRBJ1-1, reads EPEVTQTPSHQVTQMGQEVILRCVPISNHLYFYWYRQILGQKVEFLVSFYNNEISEKSEIFDDQFSVERPDGSNFTLKIRSTKLEDSAMYFCASKGGGGTEAFFGQGTRLTVV.

V is TRBV2 and J is TRBJ1-1; 7 bases match TRBD1. There are 14 residues in the CDR3. V shed 0 bases and J 10 bases; nucleotides not matched to a gene: 8. CDR1 and CDR2 (germline): SNHLY, FYNNEI. The CDR3 region has the DNA TGTGCCAGCAGTGAAGCGGGCCAGGGGGGTTCAGCTTTCTTT. Its protein product is CASSEAGQGGSAFF. Complete variable domain (other parts from reference TRBV2 and TRBJ1-1): EPEVTQTPSHQVTQMGQEVILRCVPISNHLYFYWYRQILGQKVEFLVSFYNNEISEKSEIFDDQFSVERPDGSNFTLKIRSTKLEDSAMYFCASSEAGQGGSAFFGQGTRLTVV.

The rearrangement joins TRBV24-1 to TRBJ2-1; tentatively, D is TRBD2 (6 bases). Trimming pared 4 bases from V and 5 bases from J, leaving 20 bases between. The CDR3 extends over 17 amino acids. The V gene's germline CDR1 is KGHDR and CDR2 SFDVKD. CDR3: CATSDDIWGVGDNEQFF. The CDR3 coding sequence is TGTGCCACCAGTGACGACATCTGGGGGGTAGGGGACAATGAGCAGTTCTTC.

The chain joins TRBV5-4 to TRBJ2-1; 11 bases are shared with TRBD2. Germline CDR1 is SGHNT and CDR2 is YYREEE (reference sequence). Trimming cost V 4 bases and J 0 bases; bases outside gene matches: 9. The CDR3 spans 18 residues. The CDR3 bases are TGTGCCAGCAGCAACCGGCTAGCGGGGGGTAGCTCCTACAATGAGCAGTTCTTC. Its translation: CASSNRLAGGSSYNEQFF. The whole variable domain, filled in from reference TRBV5-4 and TRBJ2-1, reads ETGVTQSPTHLIKTRGQQVTLRCSSQSGHNTVSWYQQALGQGPQFIFQYYREEENGRGNFPPRFSGLQFPNYSSELNVNALELDDSALYLCASSNRLAGGSSYNEQFFGPGTRLTVL.

J is TRBJ2-5 and V is TRBV7-8; a possible D gene is TRBD2 (6 bases). Germline CDR1 SGHVS, CDR2 FQNEAQ. Trimming pared 2 bases from V and 2 bases from J, leaving 15 bases between. The CDR3 extends over 16 amino acids. DNA for the CDR3: TGTGCCAGCAGCTTATGGAGGGGCCTGAGGCAAGAGACCCAGTACTTC. It translates to CASSLWRGLRQETQYF.

The CDR3 here is CASSRDRGTIESEKLFF. The DNA of the CDR3 is TGTGCCAGCAGTCGGGACAGGGGGACCATCGAGTCTGAAAAACTGTTTTTT. V is TRBV14 and J is TRBJ1-4; 11 bases align to TRBD1. There are 17 residues in the CDR3. CDR1 SGHDN and CDR2 FVKESK come from the germline V gene. Losses at the gene ends were 6 bases for V and 7 bases for J; bases not matched to a gene: 13.

The CDR3 DNA follows: TGTGCCAGCAGCTCCCGGGGAGGGGGGACTTACAATGAGCAGTTCTTC. Protein product: CASSSRGGGTYNEQFF. This chain links TRBV9 with TRBJ2-1; possibly TRBD2 for D (7 bases). Germline-derived CDR1 and CDR2 are SGDLS and YYNGEE. Between the trimmed V and J ends, which lost 4 bases and 4 bases, there was a span of 18 bases. This CDR3 is 16 amino acids long. Supplemented by reference TRBV9 and TRBJ2-1, the full variable domain reads DSGVTQTPKHLITATGQRVTLRCSPRSGDLSVYWYQQSLDQGLQFLIQYYNGEERAKGNILERFSAQQFPDLHSELNLSSLELGDSALYFCASSSRGGGTYNEQFFGPGTRLTVL.

The chain has TRBV7-9 and TRBJ2-5; tentatively, D is TRBD2 (5 bases). Germline V lookup: CDR1 SEHNR, CDR2 FQNEAQ (reference sequence). V was trimmed by 1 base and J by 5 bases, leaving 11 bases between them. The CDR3 is 14 amino acids. The CDR3 spells CASSLVEGTETQYF. The DNA of the CDR3 is TGTGCCAGCAGCTTAGTTGAGGGAACGGAGACCCAGTACTTC.

The chain links TRBV25-1 to TRBJ2-4, with 11 bases that match TRBD1. The ends lost 3 bases at V and 15 bases at J; junction bases unmatched: 10. Germline V gene sequence: CDR1 MGHDK, CDR2 SYGVNS. The CDR3 is 14 residues long. CDR3 DNA: TGTGCCAGCAGTGATGAGGGGACAGGGGGTGTTAGGTACTTC. This gives the protein CASSDEGTGGVRYF.

The chain employs TRBV19 and TRBJ2-1; the D is unclear. V was pared by 4 bases and J by 0 bases, with 10 bases between. This CDR3 region has 15 residues. Germline V CDR1 and CDR2: LNHDA, SQIVND (reference sequence). The CDR3 region is CASSNFANSYNEQFF. The DNA of the CDR3 is TGTGCCAGTAGTAACTTCGCGAACTCCTACAATGAGCAGTTCTTC.

In its sample, this clone was seen once. The CDR3 sequence: CASSTGTGAYEQYF. The CDR3 DNA reads as TGCGCCAGCTCAACCGGGACAGGGGCCTACGAGCAGTACTTC. The chain recombines TRBV4-1 with TRBJ2-7; TRBD1 aligns across 10 bases. The CDR3 has 14 residues. The ends lost 8 bases at V and 2 bases at J; junction bases unmatched: 6. Per the germline V gene, CDR1 is MGHRA and CDR2 is YSYEKL.

The chain carries TRBV9 and TRBJ2-3; D is possibly TRBD2 (7 bases). Germline V gives CDR1 SGDLS, CDR2 YYNGEE. Trimming removed 4 bases at V and 2 bases at J, with 14 bases between. This CDR3 comprises 15 residues. CDR3 region: CASSQRGGSTDTQYF. In DNA form, the CDR3 reads TGTGCCAGCAGCCAAAGGGGGGGTTCCACAGATACGCAGTATTTT.